The rows below give T cell receptor beta chains drawn from one sample of a study of cytomegalovirus exposure and HLA in healthy donors. This table comes from immunoSEQ multiplex PCR, and its TCRdb copy is limited to in-frame clones, with some not included. Of about 120,000 clones listed, approximately 17% are singletons. What was sequenced was PBMCs. Receptor source: a female donor in good health and CMV-seropositive. The CDR3 runs from the conserved cysteine through the conserved F or W. The D gene is left open where the match is weak. Only part of the rows carry a size: once, few, many, or a class if the clone is expanded.

TRBV5-6,NA,few,TRBJ1-1,TGTGCCAGCAGCTGGACACGGAGTTATGAAGCTTTCTTT,CASSWTRSYEAFF
TRBV28,NA,NA,TRBJ1-1,TGTGCCAGCAGTTTACCCTGGGACACGTCGGGCACTGAAGCTTTCTTT,CASSLPWDTSGTEAFF
TRBV4-1,TRBD1,few,TRBJ2-7,TGCGCCAGCAGCCGGACAGGGGACTACGAGCAGTACTTC,CASSRTGDYEQYF
TRBV30,TRBD2,few,TRBJ2-5,TGTGCCTGGAGTGTAACTAGCGGGAGGGCCTCGGAGACCCAGTACTTC,CAWSVTSGRASETQYF
TRBV5-1,NA,few,TRBJ2-7,TGCGCCAGCAGCACACAGGGTTGGTCTCAGGACGAGCAGTACTTC,CASSTQGWSQDEQYF
TRBV28,NA,NA,TRBJ2-7,TGTGCCAGCAGTGACTTGACTGCCTACGAGCAGTACTTC,CASSDLTAYEQYF
TRBV5-1,NA,NA,TRBJ2-2,TGCGCCAGCAGCTTGGCGGGGTTGTCCGGGGAGCTGTTTTTT,CASSLAGLSGELFF
TRBV4-3,TRBD1,few,TRBJ1-4,TGCGCCAGCAGCCAAGAATGGCGGGACAGTGGAGAAAAACTGTTTTTT,CASSQEWRDSGEKLFF
TRBV6-1,NA,few,TRBJ1-1,TGTGCCAGCAGCGACCGACTTGGCTCTGAAGCTTTCTTT,CASSDRLGSEAFF
TRBV10-2,NA,NA,TRBJ1-3,TGCGCCAGCAGTGATCTGGGGGCAACTGGAAACACCATATATTTT,CASSDLGATGNTIYF
TRBV2,TRBD1,many,TRBJ1-6,TGTGCCAGCAGTGAGGGCCCAGGGGGTGGGAATTCACCCCTCCACTTT,CASSEGPGGGNSPLHF
TRBV6-4,TRBD2,few,TRBJ2-3,TGTGCCAGCAGTGACTCGGCGGGGGGGCCAGATACGCAGTATTTT,CASSDSAGGPDTQYF
TRBV10-3,TRBD1,NA,TRBJ2-3,TGTGCCATCAGTGACCGTGGGACAGGGGCGACAGATACGCAGTATTTT,CAISDRGTGATDTQYF
TRBV7-9,NA,NA,TRBJ1-3,TGTGCCAGCAGCCCACCGGACGGGGGTCACCCCGACTCTGGAAACACCATATATTTT,CASSPPDGGHPDSGNTIYF
TRBV27,NA,NA,TRBJ2-7,TGTGCCAGCACCCCGCTGGGCTTCACACCCAACCGGGGCGAGCAGTACTTC,CASTPLGFTPNRGEQYF
TRBV7-6,TRBD1,few,TRBJ2-3,TGTGCCAGCAGCTCGATATGGGGGACAGCCTCTAGCACAGATACGCAGTATTTT,CASSSIWGTASSTDTQYF
TRBV27,TRBD1,once,TRBJ1-5,TGTGCCAGCTGGACAGGCTACAATCAGCCCCAGCATTTT,CASWTGYNQPQHF
TRBV6-6,TRBD1,few,TRBJ1-5,TGTGCCAGCAGTTCTTGGACAGGGGGAGGCAATCAGCCCCAGCATTTT,CASSSWTGGGNQPQHF
TRBV2,NA,NA,TRBJ1-1,TGTGCCAGCAGTGGACGACTGATGAACACTGAAGCTTTCTTT,CASSGRLMNTEAFF
TRBV6-1,NA,NA,TRBJ2-2,TGTGCCAGCAGTGAAGACAGCTCCACCGGGGAGCTGTTTTTT,CASSEDSSTGELFF
TRBV7-9,NA,NA,TRBJ1-1,TGTGCCAGCAGCACAGGGAAGACGGGGGCTTTCTTT,CASSTGKTGAFF
TRBV9,NA,few,TRBJ1-1,TGTGCCAGTAGCCCAGTATTTTCCCCTGAAGCTTTCTTT,CASSPVFSPEAFF
TRBV2,NA,NA,TRBJ1-5,TGTGCCAGCAGTGAGGGACGGGGACTCAATCAGCCCCAGCATTTT,CASSEGRGLNQPQHF
TRBV7-2,TRBD1,NA,TRBJ2-5,TGTGCCAGCAGCTTTCAAGGGGGCGCTGGGGAGACCCAGTACTTC,CASSFQGGAGETQYF
TRBV28,TRBD1,few,TRBJ2-7,TGTGCCAGCAGTGGGACAGGGGTCCCCGACGAGCAGTACTTC,CASSGTGVPDEQYF
TRBV30,NA,NA,TRBJ2-2,TGTGCCTGGAGTGTATTTCTCCCGGGAACCGGGGAGCTGTTTTTT,CAWSVFLPGTGELFF
TRBV5-1,NA,few,TRBJ2-2,TGCGCCAGCAGCTTGTCTCTGAACACCGGGGAGCTGTTTTTT,CASSLSLNTGELFF
TRBV5-1,NA,NA,TRBJ2-5,TGCGCCAGCAGCGCACAATTCAAGCGGGTCCAAGAGACCCAGTACTTC,CASSAQFKRVQETQYF
TRBV4-3,TRBD1,NA,TRBJ1-2,TGCGCCAGCAGCCAAGGACCGGGACAGAACTATGGCTACACCTTC,CASSQGPGQNYGYTF
TRBV5-4,NA,NA,TRBJ1-2,TGTGCCAGCAGCTTGGAGAGGGCTGGCTACACCTTC,CASSLERAGYTF
TRBV30,TRBD1,NA,TRBJ2-1,TGTGCCTGGAGTGCGGACAGGGGACGAGAGCAGTTCTTC,CAWSADRGREQFF
TRBV28,TRBD1,NA,TRBJ1-2,TGTGCCAGCAGTTTAAAAATAGGAACAGGGGACGACTATGGCTACACCTTC,CASSLKIGTGDDYGYTF
TRBV7-9,TRBD1,NA,TRBJ2-5,TGTGCCAGCAGCCTACACAGGGGGTGGGAGACCCAGTACTTC,CASSLHRGWETQYF
TRBV5-1,NA,few,TRBJ1-4,TGCGCCAGCCTGTTGGGGACTGCAGGAGAAAAACTGTTTTTT,CASLLGTAGEKLFF
TRBV13,TRBD1,few,TRBJ2-7,TGTGCCAGCACCCCCCTCCCGGGACAGGAATACGAGCAGTACTTC,CASTPLPGQEYEQYF
TRBV19,TRBD1,NA,TRBJ2-1,TGTGCCAGTAGTCCCCACGGGAGGACAGGGGGCGGGAATGAGCAGTTCTTC,CASSPHGRTGGGNEQFF
TRBV28,TRBD2,NA,TRBJ2-7,TGTGCCAGCAATAACGCTCCTGGGACTAGCGGGACCTACGAGCAGTACTTC,CASNNAPGTSGTYEQYF
TRBV7-9,NA,NA,TRBJ1-2,TGTGCCAGCAGCCCGATCCCCGTTGAGGATGGCTACACCTTC,CASSPIPVEDGYTF
TRBV7-2,TRBD2,few,TRBJ2-7,TGTGCCAGCAGCTTAGCTAGCGGGGGGTCCTACGAGCAGTACTTC,CASSLASGGSYEQYF
TRBV27,NA,NA,TRBJ2-1,TGTGCCAGCAGTTACACACCAACAGGGATTAATGAGCAGTTCTTC,CASSYTPTGINEQFF
TRBV19,TRBD2,few,TRBJ2-7,TGTGCCAGTAGGGCGAGACTAGCGGGAGAGGGCGAGCAGTACTTC,CASRARLAGEGEQYF
TRBV29-1,TRBD2,few,TRBJ2-3,TGCAGCGTAGTCCCTAGCGGAAGCACAGATACGCAGTATTTT,CSVVPSGSTDTQYF